This T cell receptor (beta chain) emerged from a study of PD-1 blockade in classical Hodgkin lymphoma. Germline CDR1 and CDR2: LNHDA and SQIVND (reference sequence). Trimming removed 5 bases from V and 1 base from J; junction bases left unmatched: 1. The CDR3 totals 15 residues. TCRdb's copy holds only in-frame clones and misses some; the assay was immunoSEQ multiplex PCR. The sample contains 35,000 to 45,000 clones, roughly three quarters of which appear only once. Brentuximab vedotin exposure varied among the patients, all of whom had relapsed after autologous stem cell transplantation. V usage is TRBV19 and J usage is TRBJ2-3, with 12 nucleotides matching TRBD2. Source: peripheral blood mononuclear cells (PBMCs), taken before the second cycle of nivolumab. The clonotype comes from a human donor with classical Hodgkin lymphoma. The CDR3 nucleotides are TGTGCCAGTAGTCCTAGCGGGAGGGGCACAGATACGCAGTATTTT. The encoded protein is CASSPSGRGTDTQYF.